A selection of T cell receptor beta chains follows, all from one sample in a study of OX40 agonist ivuxolimab in advanced cancers. Generated by immunoSEQ multiplex PCR, the TCRdb table keeps only in-frame clones and is missing some. Of tens of thousands of clones in the sample, 80% to 90% were seen once. This sample comprised CD4+ or CD8+ T cells sorted from blood, obtained in a trial of the OX40 agonist ivuxolimab. Every receptor here comes from an adult with an advanced solid tumor such as melanoma, head and neck, liver or kidney cancer. Each CDR3 is given with its conserved first and last residue. D genes are given only for firm matches. Size tells how often a clone was seen (once, few, many) or the class of an expanded clone, and some rows leave it out.

NA	NA	TRBJ1-4	TRBV18	CASSPRVEEKLFF	TGTGCCAGCTCACCACGGGTTGAGGAAAAACTGTTTTTT
NA	NA	TRBJ1-2	TRBV2	CASSVGQVNGYTF	TGTGCCAGCAGTGTGGGTCAGGTCAATGGCTACACCTTC
TRBD1	NA	TRBJ2-7	TRBV7-9	CASSQGDEQYF	TGTGCCAGCAGCCAGGGGGACGAGCAGTACTTC
NA	NA	TRBJ1-2	TRBV2	CASSWGRGRGYTF	TGTGCCAGCAGTTGGGGGAGGGGAAGGGGCTACACCTTC
NA	NA	TRBJ1-5	TRBV27	CASSLQATGSRGQPQHF	TGTGCCAGCAGTTTACAAGCCACAGGGAGCAGAGGACAGCCCCAGCATTTT
NA	NA	TRBJ1-3	TRBV18	CASAWDVGNTIYF	TGTGCCAGCGCCTGGGACGTCGGAAACACCATATATTTT
NA	NA	TRBJ2-7	TRBV5-5	CASSSLNRESEQYF	TGTGCCAGCAGCTCCCTAAACAGGGAGAGCGAGCAGTACTTC
NA	NA	TRBJ2-5	TRBV6-6	CASSYDYTRGETQYF	TGTGCCAGCAGTTATGATTACACCCGGGGAGAGACCCAGTACTTC
NA	NA	TRBJ1-5	TRBV30	CAWSAAGSQPQHF	TGTGCCTGGAGTGCTGCGGGGAGTCAGCCCCAGCATTTT
NA	once	TRBJ1-3	TRBV6-5	CASSYELPSSGNTIYF	TGTGCCAGCAGTTACGAACTCCCGAGCTCTGGAAACACCATATATTTT
NA	NA	TRBJ2-1	TRBV27	CASSLSIFREQFF	TGTGCCAGCAGTTTATCGATCTTTAGGGAGCAGTTCTTC
NA	once	TRBJ2-1	TRBV27	CASSLSFVQVNEQFF	TGTGCCAGCAGTTTATCGTTTGTACAGGTCAATGAGCAGTTCTTC
TRBD1	NA	TRBJ1-1	TRBV7-3	CASSLTGGTEAFF	TGTGCCAGCAGCCTCACAGGGGGCACTGAAGCTTTCTTT
NA	NA	TRBJ2-7	TRBV15	CATSREGADYEQYF	TGTGCCACCAGCAGAGAGGGGGCGGACTACGAGCAGTACTTC
TRBD1	NA	TRBJ2-1	TRBV18	CASSRVTGIPYNEQFF	TGTGCCAGCTCACGGGTGACAGGGATCCCCTACAATGAGCAGTTCTTC
TRBD1	NA	TRBJ2-1	TRBV11-2	CASSTLTGGLQFF	TGTGCCAGCAGCACCCTGACAGGGGGTCTGCAGTTCTTC
TRBD2	once	TRBJ2-7	TRBV7-2	CASSPPGLAGRNPYEQYF	TGTGCCAGCAGCCCACCGGGACTAGCGGGACGAAACCCTTACGAGCAGTACTTC
TRBD1	NA	TRBJ2-1	TRBV29-1	CSFTYGTGNHEQFF	TGCAGCTTCACTTACGGGACAGGGAACCATGAGCAGTTCTTC
NA	NA	TRBJ2-2	TRBV5-8	CASRSGAWNTGELFF	TGTGCCAGCAGGTCGGGGGCATGGAACACCGGGGAGCTGTTTTTT
NA	NA	TRBJ2-7	TRBV6-1	CASSEQRRSYEQYF	TGTGCCAGCAGTGAGCAGCGAAGATCCTACGAGCAGTACTTC
TRBD1	NA	TRBJ1-3	TRBV5-1	CASSLLGQGNTIYF	TGCGCCAGCAGCTTGTTGGGACAGGGAAACACCATATATTTT
NA	NA	TRBJ2-7	TRBV5-6	CASSRADEQYF	TGTGCCAGCAGCCGGGCAGACGAGCAGTACTTC
TRBD2	once	TRBJ2-1	TRBV12-5	CASGGQSGRAWDEQFF	TGTGCTAGTGGTGGGCAGAGCGGGAGGGCCTGGGATGAGCAGTTCTTC
NA	NA	TRBJ2-1	TRBV5-6	CASQWTVGYNEQFF	TGTGCCAGCCAATGGACAGTAGGTTACAATGAGCAGTTCTTC
NA	NA	TRBJ1-3	TRBV4-3	CASSQEGNTIYF	TGCGCCAGCAGCCAAGAGGGAAACACCATATATTTT
NA	NA	TRBJ1-4	TRBV25-1	CASSGEIGTGSRKLFF	TGTGCCAGCAGTGGGGAAATTGGGACCGGATCGCGCAAACTGTTTTTT
NA	NA	TRBJ2-7	TRBV5-1	CASSLAGFEQYF	TGCGCCAGCAGCTTGGCTGGGTTCGAGCAGTACTTC
NA	NA	TRBJ1-2	TRBV7-8	CASSPGHRDTYGYTF	TGTGCCAGCAGCCCTGGGCATCGTGACACTTATGGCTACACCTTC
NA	NA	TRBJ1-2	TRBV5-6	CASSLFDYGYTF	TGTGCCAGCAGCTTGTTTGACTATGGCTACACCTTC
TRBD2	NA	TRBJ2-7	TRBV6-6	CVSKKGLGLAYEQYF	TGTGTCAGCAAAAAAGGCCTGGGACTAGCCTACGAGCAGTACTTC
TRBD1	NA	TRBJ1-1	TRBV7-3	CASSPRQGNTEAFF	TGTGCCAGCAGCCCACGACAGGGAAATACTGAAGCTTTCTTT
NA	once	TRBJ2-1	TRBV6-1	CASSLYNEQFF	TGTGCCAGCAGCCTTTACAATGAGCAGTTCTTC
NA	NA	TRBJ1-6	TRBV6-5	CASRSQGNSPLHF	TGTGCCAGCAGGTCTCAGGGAAATTCACCCCTCCACTTT
NA	NA	TRBJ1-3	TRBV19	CASSVDWSSGNTIYF	TGTGCCAGTAGTGTGGACTGGAGCTCTGGAAACACCATATATTTT
TRBD2	NA	TRBJ2-7	TRBV7-4	CASSLGSAGGPSGFYEQYF	TGTGCCAGCAGCTTAGGGTCTGCGGGAGGGCCCTCGGGATTTTACGAGCAGTACTTC